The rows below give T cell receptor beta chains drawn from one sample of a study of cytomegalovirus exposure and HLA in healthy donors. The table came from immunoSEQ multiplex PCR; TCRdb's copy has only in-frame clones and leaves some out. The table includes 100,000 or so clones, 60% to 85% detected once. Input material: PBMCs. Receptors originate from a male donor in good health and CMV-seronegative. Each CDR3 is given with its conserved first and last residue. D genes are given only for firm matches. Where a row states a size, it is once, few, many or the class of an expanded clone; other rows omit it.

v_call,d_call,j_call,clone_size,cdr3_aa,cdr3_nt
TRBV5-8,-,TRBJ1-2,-,CASSLTGIDYGYTF,TGTGCCAGCAGCTTGACCGGGATAGACTATGGCTACACCTTC
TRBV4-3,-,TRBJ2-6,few,CASSERLEANVLTF,TGCGCCAGCAGCGAGCGGTTGGAGGCCAACGTCCTGACTTTC
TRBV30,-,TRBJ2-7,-,CAWSAGSTYEQYF,TGTGCCTGGAGTGCCGGTTCAACCTACGAGCAGTACTTC
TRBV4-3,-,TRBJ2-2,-,CASSQEPRDTGELFF,TGCGCCAGCAGCCAAGAACCCAGGGACACCGGGGAGCTGTTTTTT
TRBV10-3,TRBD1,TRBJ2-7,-,CAISEDRGAYSYEQYF,TGTGCCATCAGCGAGGACAGGGGCGCTTACTCCTACGAGCAGTACTTC
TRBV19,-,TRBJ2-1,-,CASSTPAGYNEQFF,TGTGCCAGTAGTACCCCTGCGGGCTACAATGAGCAGTTCTTC
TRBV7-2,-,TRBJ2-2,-,CASSFNPTNTGELFF,TGTGCCAGCAGCTTCAACCCTACGAACACCGGGGAGCTGTTTTTT
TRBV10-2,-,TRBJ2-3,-,CASSEREIDTQYF,TGCGCCAGCAGTGAGCGGGAGATAGATACGCAGTATTTT
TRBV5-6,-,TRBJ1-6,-,CASSLEGIRSPLHF,TGTGCCAGCAGCTTGGAGGGGATCAGGTCACCCCTCCACTTT
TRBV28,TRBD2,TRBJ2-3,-,CASSLWTGRRTDTQYF,TGTGCCAGCAGTTTATGGACCGGGAGGCGAACAGATACGCAGTATTTT
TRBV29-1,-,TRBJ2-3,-,CTSGPGGTDTQYF,TGCACCTCAGGGCCGGGGGGCACAGATACGCAGTATTTT
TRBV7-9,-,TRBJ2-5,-,CASSLIRDQETQYF,TGTGCCAGCAGCTTAATCAGGGATCAAGAGACCCAGTACTTC
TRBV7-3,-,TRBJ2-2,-,CASSQGFGELFF,TGTGCCAGCAGCCAGGGGTTCGGGGAGCTGTTTTTT
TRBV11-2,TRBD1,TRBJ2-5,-,CASSFGTAQFETQYF,TGTGCCAGCAGCTTCGGGACAGCGCAATTTGAGACCCAGTACTTC
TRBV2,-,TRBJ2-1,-,CASSEARNEQFF,TGTGCCAGCAGTGAAGCGCGGAATGAGCAGTTCTTC
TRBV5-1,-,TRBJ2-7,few,CASSLASYDYEQYF,TGCGCCAGCAGCTTGGCTTCCTATGACTACGAGCAGTACTTC
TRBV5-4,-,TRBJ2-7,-,CASSSSSYEQYF,TGTGCCAGCAGCTCCTCTTCCTACGAGCAGTACTTC
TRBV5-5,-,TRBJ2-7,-,CASSLAPAGQTYEQYF,TGTGCCAGCAGCTTGGCTCCCGCGGGACAGACCTACGAGCAGTACTTC
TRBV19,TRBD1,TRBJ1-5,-,CASRGQGWGHQPQHF,TGTGCCAGTAGAGGACAGGGCTGGGGTCATCAGCCCCAGCATTTT
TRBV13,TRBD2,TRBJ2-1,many,CASSLTGVLAGVSGNEQFF,TGTGCCAGCAGCTTAACGGGGGTGTTAGCGGGAGTATCGGGAAATGAGCAGTTCTTC
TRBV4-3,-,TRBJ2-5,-,CASSQDLRGTVKETQYF,TGCGCCAGCAGCCAAGATCTCCGGGGGACAGTAAAAGAGACCCAGTACTTC
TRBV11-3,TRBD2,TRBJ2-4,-,CASSPRLAGVKNIQYF,TGTGCCAGCAGCCCGCGACTAGCGGGAGTCAAAAACATTCAGTACTTC
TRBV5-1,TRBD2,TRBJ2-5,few,CASRMGRAGGSYQETQYF,TGCGCCAGCAGAATGGGAAGAGCGGGAGGATCGTACCAAGAGACCCAGTACTTC
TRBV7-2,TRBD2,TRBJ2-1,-,CASSLGLAGAGEQFF,TGTGCCAGCAGCTTAGGGCTAGCGGGAGCGGGTGAGCAGTTCTTC
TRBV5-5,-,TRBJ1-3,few,CASSLGRGASSGNTIYF,TGTGCCAGCAGCTTGGGCCGGGGGGCGAGCTCTGGAAACACCATATATTTT
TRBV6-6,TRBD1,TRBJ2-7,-,CASSYDRTGAYEQYF,TGTGCCAGCAGTTACGATCGGACAGGGGCCTACGAGCAGTACTTC
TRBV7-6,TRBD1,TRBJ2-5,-,CASSSTSGQGLQETQYF,TGTGCCAGCAGCTCCACCTCAGGACAGGGTCTCCAAGAGACCCAGTACTTC
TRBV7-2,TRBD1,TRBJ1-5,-,CATGQGGGWNQPQHF,TGTGCCACCGGACAGGGCGGGGGATGGAATCAGCCCCAGCATTTT
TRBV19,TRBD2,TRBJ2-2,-,CASSIVRTRTGELFF,TGTGCCAGTAGTATAGTTAGGACTAGAACCGGGGAGCTGTTTTTT
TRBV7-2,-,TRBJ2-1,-,CASSLRQGPGEQFF,TGTGCCAGCAGCTTAAGGCAGGGGCCCGGCGAGCAGTTCTTC
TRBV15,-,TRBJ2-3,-,CATSVQPGHPTQYF,TGTGCCACCAGCGTACAACCGGGACACCCGACGCAGTATTTT
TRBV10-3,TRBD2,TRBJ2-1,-,CAISKLAGSPPNEQFF,TGTGCCATCAGTAAATTAGCGGGATCCCCCCCCAATGAGCAGTTCTTC
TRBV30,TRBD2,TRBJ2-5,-,CAWSLLAGGPSETQYF,TGTGCCTGGAGCCTACTAGCGGGAGGGCCCTCCGAGACCCAGTACTTC
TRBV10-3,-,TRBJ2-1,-,CAIQDNYNEQFF,TGTGCCATCCAGGACAACTACAATGAGCAGTTCTTC
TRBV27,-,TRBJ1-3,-,CASSERGRGNTIYF,TGTGCCAGCAGCGAACGAGGCCGAGGAAACACCATATATTTT
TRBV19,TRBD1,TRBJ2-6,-,CASTPDRGSGANVLTF,TGTGCCAGTACCCCGGACAGGGGCTCTGGGGCCAACGTCCTGACTTTC
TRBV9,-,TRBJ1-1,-,CASSVGGRLDTEAFF,TGTGCCAGCAGCGTAGGGGGCAGGTTGGACACTGAAGCTTTCTTT
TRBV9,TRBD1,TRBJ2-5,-,CASSVDPGGETQYF,TGTGCCAGCAGCGTAGACCCAGGGGGAGAGACCCAGTACTTC
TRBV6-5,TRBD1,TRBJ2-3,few,CASTRGTGGDTQYF,TGTGCCAGCACCCGGGGGACAGGAGGAGATACGCAGTATTTT
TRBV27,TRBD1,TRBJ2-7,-,CASSWTGGDYEQYF,TGTGCCAGCAGTTGGACAGGGGGAGACTACGAGCAGTACTTC
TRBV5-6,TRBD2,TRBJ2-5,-,CASSTGGLAGGETQYF,TGTGCCAGCAGCACGGGAGGACTAGCGGGAGGAGAGACCCAGTACTTC
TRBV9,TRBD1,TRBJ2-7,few,CASSFRDRGYEQYF,TGTGCCAGCAGCTTCCGGGACAGAGGCTACGAGCAGTACTTC
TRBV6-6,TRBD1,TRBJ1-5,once,CASRSSGGDQPQHF,TGTGCCAGCAGATCTTCAGGGGGCGATCAGCCCCAGCATTTT
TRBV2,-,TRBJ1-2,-,CARQPDGGYGYTF,TGTGCCCGACAACCGGACGGGGGATATGGCTACACCTTC
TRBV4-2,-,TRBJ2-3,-,CASSQAGHADTQYF,TGTGCCAGCAGCCAAGCGGGACATGCAGATACGCAGTATTTT
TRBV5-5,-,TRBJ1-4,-,CASSLGQKANEKLFF,TGTGCCAGCAGCTTGGGACAGAAGGCTAATGAAAAACTGTTTTTT
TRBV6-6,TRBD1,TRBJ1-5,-,CASSRTGISNQPQHF,TGTGCCAGCAGTCGGACAGGAATTAGCAATCAGCCCCAGCATTTT